This T cell receptor beta chain was profiled in a study of T cells expressing NK-cell markers. About the study: The sequencing cohort of eight donors included seven HCMV-seropositive individuals and one seronegative individual. Study outcomes and limitations: Dominance of the CD3+CD56-NKG2C+ fraction by these clonotypes also held in several donors.

This CDR3 contains 15 residues. Germline values: CDR1 MGHRA, CDR2 YSYEKL. Regarding this clonotype: Its antigen remains unknown.

What made the TCR beta cDNA was 5'RACE template switching with UMIs. One entry per CDR3 protein, without DNA, is what TCRdb gives after re-calling the 5' RACE reads. This repertoire includes 550,000 to 600,000 distinct CDR3 sequences. This receptor was identified in a man between 18 and 29 years old in good health. Sequenced sample: blood T cells: a sorted CD56 or NKG2C T cell subset, CD4+ or CD8+ T cells, or bulk PBMC T cells (not recorded which). The chain joins TRBV4-1 to TRBJ2-1; with no DNA, the TCRdb D assignment of TRBD1 cannot be verified. The CDR3 sequence: CASSQGTGTQQEQFF.